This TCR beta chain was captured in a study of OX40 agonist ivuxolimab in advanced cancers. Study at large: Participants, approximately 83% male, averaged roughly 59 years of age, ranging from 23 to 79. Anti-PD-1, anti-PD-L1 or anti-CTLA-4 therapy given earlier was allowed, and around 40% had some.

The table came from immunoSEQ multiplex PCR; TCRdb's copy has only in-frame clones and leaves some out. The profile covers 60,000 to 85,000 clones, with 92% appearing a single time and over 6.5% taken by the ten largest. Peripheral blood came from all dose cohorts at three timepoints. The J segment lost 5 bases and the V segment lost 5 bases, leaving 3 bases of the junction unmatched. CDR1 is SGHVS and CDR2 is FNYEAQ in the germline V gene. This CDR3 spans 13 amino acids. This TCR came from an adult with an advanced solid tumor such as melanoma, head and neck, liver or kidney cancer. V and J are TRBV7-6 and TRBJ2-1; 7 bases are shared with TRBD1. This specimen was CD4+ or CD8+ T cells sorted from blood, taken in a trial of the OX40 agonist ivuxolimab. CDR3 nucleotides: TGTGCCAGCAGCCTAGGACAGGACAATGAGCAGTTCTTC. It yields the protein CASSLGQDNEQFF.